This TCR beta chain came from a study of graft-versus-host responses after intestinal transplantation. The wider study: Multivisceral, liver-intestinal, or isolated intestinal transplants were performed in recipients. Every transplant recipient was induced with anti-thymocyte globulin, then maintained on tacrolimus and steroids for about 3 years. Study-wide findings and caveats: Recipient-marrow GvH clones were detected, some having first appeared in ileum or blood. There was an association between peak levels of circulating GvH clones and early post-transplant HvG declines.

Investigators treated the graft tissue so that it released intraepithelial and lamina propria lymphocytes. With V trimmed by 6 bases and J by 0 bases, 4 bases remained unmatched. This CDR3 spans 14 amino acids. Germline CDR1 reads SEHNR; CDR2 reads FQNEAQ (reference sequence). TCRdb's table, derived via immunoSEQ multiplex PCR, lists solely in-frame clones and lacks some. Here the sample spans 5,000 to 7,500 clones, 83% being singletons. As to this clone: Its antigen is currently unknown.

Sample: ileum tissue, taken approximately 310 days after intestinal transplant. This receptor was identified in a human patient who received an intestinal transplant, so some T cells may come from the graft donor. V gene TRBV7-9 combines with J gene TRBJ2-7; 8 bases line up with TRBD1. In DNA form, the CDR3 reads TGTGCCAGCAGATTGACAGGGGACTCCTACGAGCAGTACTTC. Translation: CASRLTGDSYEQYF.